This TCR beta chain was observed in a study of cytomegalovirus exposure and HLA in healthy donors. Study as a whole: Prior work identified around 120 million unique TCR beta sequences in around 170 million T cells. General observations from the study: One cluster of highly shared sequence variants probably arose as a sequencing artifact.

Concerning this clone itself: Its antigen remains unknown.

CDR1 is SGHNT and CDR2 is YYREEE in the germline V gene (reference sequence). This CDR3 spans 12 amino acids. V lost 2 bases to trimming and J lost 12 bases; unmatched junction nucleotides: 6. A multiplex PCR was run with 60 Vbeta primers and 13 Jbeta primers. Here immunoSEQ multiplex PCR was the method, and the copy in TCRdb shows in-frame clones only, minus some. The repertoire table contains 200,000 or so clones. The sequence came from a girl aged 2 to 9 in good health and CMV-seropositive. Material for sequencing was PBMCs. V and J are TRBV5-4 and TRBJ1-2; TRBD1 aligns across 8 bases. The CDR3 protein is CASSLDATGDTF. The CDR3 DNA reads TGTGCCAGCAGCTTAGACGCGACAGGGGACACCTTC.